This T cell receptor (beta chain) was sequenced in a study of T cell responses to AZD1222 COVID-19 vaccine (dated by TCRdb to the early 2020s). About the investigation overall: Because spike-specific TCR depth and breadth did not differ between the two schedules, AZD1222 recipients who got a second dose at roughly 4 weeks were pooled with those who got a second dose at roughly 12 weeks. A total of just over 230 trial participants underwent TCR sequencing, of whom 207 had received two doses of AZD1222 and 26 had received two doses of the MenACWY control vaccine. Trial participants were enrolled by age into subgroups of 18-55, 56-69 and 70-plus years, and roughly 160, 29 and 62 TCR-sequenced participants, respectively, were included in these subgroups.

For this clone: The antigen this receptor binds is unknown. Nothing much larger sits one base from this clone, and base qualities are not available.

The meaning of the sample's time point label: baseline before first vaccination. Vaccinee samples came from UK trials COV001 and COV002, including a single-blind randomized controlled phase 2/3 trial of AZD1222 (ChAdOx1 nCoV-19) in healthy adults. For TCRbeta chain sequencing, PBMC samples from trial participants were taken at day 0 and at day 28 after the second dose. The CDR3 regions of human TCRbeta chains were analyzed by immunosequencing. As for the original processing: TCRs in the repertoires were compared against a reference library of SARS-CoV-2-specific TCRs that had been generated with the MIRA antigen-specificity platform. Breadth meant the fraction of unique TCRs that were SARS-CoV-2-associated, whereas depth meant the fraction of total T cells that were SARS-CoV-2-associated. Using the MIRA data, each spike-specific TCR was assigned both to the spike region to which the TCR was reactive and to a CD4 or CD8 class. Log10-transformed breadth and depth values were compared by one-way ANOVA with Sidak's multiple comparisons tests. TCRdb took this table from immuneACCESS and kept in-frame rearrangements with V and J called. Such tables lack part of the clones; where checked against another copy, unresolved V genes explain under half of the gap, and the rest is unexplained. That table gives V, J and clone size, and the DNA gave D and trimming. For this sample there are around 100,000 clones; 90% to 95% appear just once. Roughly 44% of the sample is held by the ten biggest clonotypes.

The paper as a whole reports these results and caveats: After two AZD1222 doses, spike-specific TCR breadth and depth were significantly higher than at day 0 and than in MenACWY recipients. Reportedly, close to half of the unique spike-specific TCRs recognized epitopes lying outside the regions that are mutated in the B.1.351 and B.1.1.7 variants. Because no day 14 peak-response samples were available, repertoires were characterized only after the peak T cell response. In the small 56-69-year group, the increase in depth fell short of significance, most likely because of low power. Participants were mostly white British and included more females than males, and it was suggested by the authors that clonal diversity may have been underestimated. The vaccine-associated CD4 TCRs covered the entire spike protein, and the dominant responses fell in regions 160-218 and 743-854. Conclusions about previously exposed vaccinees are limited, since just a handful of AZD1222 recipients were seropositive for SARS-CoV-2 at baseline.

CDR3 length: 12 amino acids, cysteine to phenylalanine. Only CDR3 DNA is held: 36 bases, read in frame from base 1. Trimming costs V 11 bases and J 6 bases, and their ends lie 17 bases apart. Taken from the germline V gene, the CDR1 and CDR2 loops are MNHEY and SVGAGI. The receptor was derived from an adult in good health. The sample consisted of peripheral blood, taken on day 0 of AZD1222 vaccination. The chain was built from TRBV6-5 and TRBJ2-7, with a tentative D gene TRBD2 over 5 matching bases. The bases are TGTGCCGTCCAGAGGGAGCAGTTCGAGCAGTACTTC. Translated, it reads CAVQREQFEQYF.